This TCR beta chain was observed in a study of blood T cell repertoires in COVID-19. Overall study context: Acute-phase and convalescent COVID-19 samples originated in the United States, Italy and Spain. PBMCs, B-cell-depleted T cells, or T cells were the source of the cDNA or gDNA that made up the material.

V was clipped by 1 base and J by 4 bases, with 14 bases between them. Germline lookup yields CDR1 MDHEN and CDR2 SYDVKM. The CDR3 has 16 amino acids. In this sample, this clone turned up a few times. Participants' reported clinical history set cohort assignment. In the source study's methods: Amplifying reference gene primers gave estimates of nucleated cell counts. Assay: immunoSEQ multiplex PCR; the TCRdb copy retains only in-frame clones and omits some. The DNA gave D and trimming, while V, J and clone size come from that table. The table lists 200,000 to 250,000 clones, approximately 80% of them singletons, with approximately 7.4% in the top ten.

The chain uses TRBV28 and TRBJ1-5, with a weak D call TRBD1 (5 bases). Sequencing was carried out using PBMCs or T cells enriched from blood (not recorded which). This clonotype was sampled from a woman aged 40 to 50 with acute COVID-19. The CDR3 DNA is TGTGCCAGCAGTTTATCAGGGTTTGGGGAAAATCAGCCCCAGCATTTT. Amino acids: CASSLSGFGENQPQHF.